This entry is about one TCR beta chain. Its specificity is unknown. At the DNA level, this CDR3 is encoded by other sequences in the same sample as well. The repertoire was sequenced with immunoSEQ multiplex PCR; TCRdb's copy has only in-frame clones and lacks some. Found here are around 330,000 clones, roughly 71% of them singletons; the top ten hold around 6.5%. CDR3 length: 13 residues. V dropped 1 base and J dropped 4 bases, with 7 bases sitting between them. The germline V gene encodes CDR1 MNHNS and CDR2 SASEGT. These data belong to a study of cytotoxic CD8 clonotypes in ibrutinib-treated CLL. Study-wide points: The clonality went up when patients responded to ibrutinib and dropped back toward baseline at progression.

The specimen was PBMCs, collected after 36 months of ibrutinib treatment. This rearrangement joins TRBV6-1 to TRBJ1-2; D is unresolved. The TCR sequence derives from a human donor with chronic lymphocytic leukemia. CDR3 in amino acids: CASSEGQFYGYTF. The CDR3 DNA reads as TGTGCCAGCAGTGAAGGGCAGTTCTATGGCTACACCTTC.